The next 14 T cell receptor beta chains were all read from a single sample in a study of blood T cell repertoires in COVID-19. The data were produced by immunoSEQ multiplex PCR, yet TCRdb's version contains in-frame clones alone and is incomplete. The sample holds 80,000 to 95,000 clones, 75% to 90% seen once. Specimen: peripheral blood. These receptors came from a woman aged 80 or older with active or convalescent COVID-19.

This clone appeared a few times. The chain recombines TRBV7-8 with TRBJ2-3; the match to TRBD2 covers 14 bases. The CDR3 is 17 residues long. J was trimmed by 2 bases and V by 1 base; bases with no gene match: 2. CDR1 and CDR2 from the germline V gene are SGHVS and FQNEAQ. The chain's CDR3 is CASSLGLAGGHTDTQYF. DNA for the CDR3: TGTGCCAGCAGCTTAGGACTAGCGGGGGGGCACACAGATACGCAGTATTTT.

V usage is TRBV27 and J usage is TRBJ2-5; 10 nucleotides align to TRBD1. CDR1 and CDR2 from the germline V gene are MNHEY and SMNVEV (reference sequence). V shed 5 bases and J 5 bases; nucleotides not matched to a gene: 14. The CDR3 length is 17 residues. Here the CDR3 DNA reads TGTGCCAGCAGTCCCAAGCCGGGACAGGGGCGCTGGGAGACCCAGTACTTC. This gives the protein CASSPKPGQGRWETQYF.

This clone appeared once. This sequence joins TRBV5-1 and TRBJ1-2; 7 bases align to TRBD1. V was clipped by 3 bases and J by 6 bases; unmatched bases: 8. The CDR3 extends over 14 amino acids. The V gene's germline CDR1 is SGHRS and CDR2 YFSETQ. CDR3: CASSSQGMGDGYTF. The CDR3 DNA reads TGCGCCAGCAGCTCACAGGGGATGGGAGATGGCTACACCTTC.

V and J are TRBV29-1 and TRBJ1-2, with 7 bases aligning to TRBD1. The germline V gene encodes CDR1 SQVTM and CDR2 ANQGSEA. This CDR3 has 11 residues. V dropped 4 bases and J dropped 8; count of bases not matched to a gene: 4. CDR3 bases: TGCAGCGTTGGGACAGGCGGGGGCTACACCTTC. Translation gives CSVGTGGGYTF.

This clone was detected a few times. J is TRBJ2-2 and V is TRBV5-1, with a possible D match to TRBD2 (6 bases). CDR1 and CDR2 from the germline V gene are SGHRS and YFSETQ. The germline V and J ends were trimmed by 0 bases and 2 bases, with 8 bases remaining between them. The CDR3 is 15 residues long. The CDR3: CASSLGLVNTGELFF. As DNA, the CDR3 is TGCGCCAGCAGCTTGGGACTAGTTAACACCGGGGAGCTGTTTTTT.

This chain connects TRBV28 to TRBJ1-1; D ambiguous. The V gene's germline CDR1 is MDHEN and CDR2 SYDVKM. Trimming stripped 2 bases from V and 5 bases from J, with 15 bases between. The CDR3 contains 15 residues. In DNA form, the CDR3 reads TGTGCCAGCAGTTTACCCCGGGATCCTGGAACTGAAGCTTTCTTT. The encoded protein is CASSLPRDPGTEAFF.

This clone is a singleton in its sample. The chain recombines TRBV28 with TRBJ1-1; TRBD1 agrees at 7 bases. This CDR3 has 16 residues. Trimming at V came to 5 bases and at J to 0 bases, leaving 9 bases not matched to a gene. Germline loops: CDR1 MDHEN, CDR2 SYDVKM. CDR3 coding DNA: TGTGCCAGCAGTGTCCCGGGACAGAGAATGAACACTGAAGCTTTCTTT. It encodes CASSVPGQRMNTEAFF.

The V gene is TRBV13, the J gene TRBJ1-2, with D uncertain. The CDR3 covers 13 residues. Germline-derived CDR1 and CDR2 are PRHDT and FYEKMQ (reference sequence). The germline V and J ends were trimmed by 5 bases and 7 bases, with 14 bases remaining between them. CDR3 bases: TGTGCCAGCAGCCCGGGGAGGCGTTCTGGCTACACCTTC. Translating it yields CASSPGRRSGYTF.

For this clone: Germline is not matched at one junction end, which may reflect a read error. This chain joins TRBV7-7 and TRBJ2-5, with 8 bases lining up with TRBD2. This CDR3 is built from 15 residues. Looked up from germline, CDR1 is SSHAT and CDR2 is FNYEAQ (reference sequence). CDR3 DNA: TGTGCTAGCAGCTTAAGCGGGAGTTCTAAAGAGACCCAGTACTTC. It yields the protein CASSLSGSSKETQYF.

The J gene is TRBJ2-1, the V gene TRBV19, with D perhaps TRBD2 (6 bases). Between the trimmed V and J ends, which lost 4 bases and 0 bases, there was a span of 13 bases. This CDR3 region has 16 residues. Germline V gives CDR1 LNHDA, CDR2 SQIVND (reference sequence). CDR3 sequence reads: CASSTPLAISYNEQFF. The DNA of the CDR3 is TGTGCCAGTAGTACTCCTCTAGCGATCTCCTACAATGAGCAGTTCTTC.

V usage is TRBV11-2 and J usage is TRBJ1-1; a possible D gene is TRBD1 (5 bases). The CDR3 loop spans 16 amino acids. The ends were cut back, 6 bases at V and 4 bases at J, with 21 bases in the middle. CDR1 SGHAT and CDR2 FQNNGV come from the germline V gene. CDR3 in DNA: TGTGCCAGCAGTTCCCAGGGCCCGATTTCGGGCACTGAAGCTTTCTTT. Translating it yields CASSSQGPISGTEAFF.

The chain joins TRBV7-9 to TRBJ1-1; D perhaps matches TRBD1 (6 bases). The ends were cut back, 5 bases at V and 10 bases at J, with 14 bases in the middle. Germline V gene data show CDR1 as SEHNR and CDR2 as FQNEAQ (reference sequence). The CDR3 runs to 12 residues. DNA of the CDR3: TGTGCCAGCAGCAACAGGGATCCAGGAGCTTTCTTT. It codes for CASSNRDPGAFF.

This chain links TRBV30 with TRBJ2-1; 8 nucleotides align to TRBD2. The V gene's germline CDR1 is GTSNPN and CDR2 SVGIG (reference sequence). CDR3 length: 15 residues. V was clipped by 2 bases and J by 2 bases; unmatched bases: 5. This CDR3 reads CAWSRRAGAYNEQFF. CDR3 nucleotide sequence: TGTGCCTGGAGTCGCCGAGCGGGGGCCTACAATGAGCAGTTCTTC.

The chain carries TRBV5-1 and TRBJ1-4; possible D gene TRBD1, 5 bases. The V gene lost 5 bases and the J gene lost 12 bases, with 14 bases spanning the gap. The CDR3 runs to 12 residues. Germline V gene sequence: CDR1 SGHRS, CDR2 YFSETQ. The CDR3 sequence is CASSSDGGELFF. The DNA for the CDR3 is TGCGCCAGCAGTTCCGACGGGGGGGAACTGTTTTTT.